This T cell receptor beta chain was sequenced for a study of shared clonotypes between healthy human individuals. The germline CDR1 and CDR2 sequences are MNHEY and SMNVEV (reference sequence). CDR3 size: 15 residues. The ends lost 7 bases at V and 10 bases at J; junction bases unmatched: 11. This was a deep-level run. The data were produced by immunoSEQ multiplex PCR, yet TCRdb's version contains in-frame clones alone and is incomplete. This table has about 980,000 clones, over 60% appearing once. With respect to this clone: Its specificity is unknown.

Whole-study results and caveats: Across subsets, estimated richness was generally greater for naive than for memory populations. Apart from blood, nothing was sampled; tissue repertoires likely differ.

Input material: memory CD4+ T cells sorted from blood. Subset here: CD45RA-negative fraction. This sequence joins TRBV27 and TRBJ1-6, with TRBD1 matching 9 bases. The receptor was derived from a young man in good health. Written as DNA, the CDR3 is TGTGCCAGCACTGCTTTGGGACAGGGATGGTCACCCCTCCACTTT. Protein: CASTALGQGWSPLHF.